The rows below give T cell receptor beta chains drawn from one sample of a study of shared T cell receptors in the human thymus. Sequencing used immunoSEQ multiplex PCR; TCRdb keeps in-frame clones, though not all of them. Of roughly 710,000 clones listed, approximately 83% are singletons. This sample also belongs to another study, concerning human thymus T cells.

Material: thymocytes. The receptor source for this set is a girl in the first two years of life with a congenital heart defect. Each CDR3 is given with its conserved first and last residue.

TRBJ1-2,TRBV9,CASSVFPGGLSYGYTF
TRBJ1-2,TRBV4-3,CASSSHRDLIGMAGPDTF
TRBJ2-1,TRBV6-1,CASSGVGRVMFNEQFF
TRBJ1-3,TRBV19,CASNFRGAGNTIYF
TRBJ1-2,TRBV19,CASIQVETGYGYTF
TRBJ2-5,TRBV2,CASRRGLLQETQYF
TRBJ1-2,TRBV15,CATSGIGQGGYTF
TRBJ1-2,TRBV29-1,CSVSKDLQGSGGGLYGYTF
TRBJ2-4,TRBV9,CASSVGLYEYDIQYF
TRBJ1-1,TRBV7-8,CASSLDSPKTEAFF
TRBJ1-6,TRBV6-5,CASSYSSRDHNSPLHF
TRBJ2-7,TRBV15,CATSRVRVAGGQYEQYF
TRBJ2-2,TRBV19,CASSRGTGETGELFF
TRBJ2-3,TRBV28,CASSLTRGGERGWTDTQYF
TRBJ1-4,TRBV5-1,CASSFTGQLNEKLFF
TRBJ2-3,TRBV25-1,CASSLLCTDTQYF
TRBJ1-4,TRBV5-8,CASSCGQGGNEKLFF
TRBJ2-1,TRBV7-8,CASSHRGLAGERGEQFF
TRBJ1-1,TRBV7-2,CASSRDRVNTEAFF
TRBJ2-1,TRBV7-6,CASSLATSGGVHEQFF
TRBJ1-4,TRBV25-1,CASSESWGGEDWEKLFF
TRBJ1-2,TRBV5-5,CASSTTDRGHGYTF
TRBJ1-2,TRBV5-1,CASSLEEGSNYGYTF
TRBJ1-5,TRBV4-1,CASSQDIDQPQHF
TRBJ1-2,TRBV5-1,CASSCGQGHTF
TRBJ1-1,TRBV6-6,CASSDRGNTEAFF
TRBJ1-4,TRBV7-6,CASSLGGGSEKLFF
TRBJ1-2,TRBV9,CASSVDVQGMRGYTF
TRBJ1-1,TRBV5-1,CASSSGYPGVVFF
TRBJ1-2,TRBV5-1,CASSPGQGSF
TRBJ1-2,TRBV6-5,CASSYLVQSRGGYTF
TRBJ1-6,TRBV19,CASTAGRDFGPNNSPLHF
TRBJ1-2,TRBV5-4,CASSLAVGGRGQIGYTF
TRBJ2-2,TRBV5-6,CASSLAHDRAVWTGELFF
TRBJ2-5,TRBV11-2,CASSPPRVSGGAPETQYF
TRBJ2-3,TRBV5-1,CASSFLRSGTRFTDTQYF
TRBJ2-1,TRBV7-9,CASSFHPLRDRRDNEQFF
TRBJ1-6,TRBV6-1,CASSHSSSPLHF
TRBJ1-4,TRBV30,CAWSTQTGGNEKLFF
TRBJ2-1,TRBV11-2,CASSLDGQTGGGEQFF
TRBJ2-7,TRBV2,CASIQGVSYEQYF
TRBJ1-1,TRBV7-2,CASSLKSGDLGRGAFF
TRBJ1-5,TRBV18,CASSPGREPPTPNQPQHF
TRBJ1-3,TRBV19,CASSKVTRGSSGNTIYF
TRBJ2-1,TRBV5-1,CASSLGGTRNEQFF